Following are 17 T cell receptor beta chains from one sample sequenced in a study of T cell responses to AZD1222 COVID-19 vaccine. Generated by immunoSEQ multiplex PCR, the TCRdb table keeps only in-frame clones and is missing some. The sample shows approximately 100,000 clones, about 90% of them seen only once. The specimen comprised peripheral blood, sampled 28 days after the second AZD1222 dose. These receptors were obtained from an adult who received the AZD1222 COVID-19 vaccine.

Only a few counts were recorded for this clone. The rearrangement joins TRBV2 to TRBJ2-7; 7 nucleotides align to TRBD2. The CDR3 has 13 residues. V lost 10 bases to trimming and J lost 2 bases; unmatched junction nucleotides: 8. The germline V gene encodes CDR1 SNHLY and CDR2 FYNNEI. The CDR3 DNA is TGTGCCAACACCCGGGACTATGCCTACGAGCAGTACTTC. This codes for CANTRDYAYEQYF. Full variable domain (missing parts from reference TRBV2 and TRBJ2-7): EPEVTQTPSHQVTQMGQEVILRCVPISNHLYFYWYRQILGQKVEFLVSFYNNEISEKSEIFDDQFSVERPDGSNFTLKIRSTKLEDSAMYFCANTRDYAYEQYFGPGTRLTVT.

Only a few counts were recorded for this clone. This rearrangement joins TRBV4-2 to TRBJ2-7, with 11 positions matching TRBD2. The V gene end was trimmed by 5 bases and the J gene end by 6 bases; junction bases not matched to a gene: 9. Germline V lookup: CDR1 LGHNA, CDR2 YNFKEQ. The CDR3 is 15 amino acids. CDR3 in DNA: TGTGCCAGCAGCGCTTTAGCGGGAGGGCCCTCCGAGCAGTACTTC. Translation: CASSALAGGPSEQYF.

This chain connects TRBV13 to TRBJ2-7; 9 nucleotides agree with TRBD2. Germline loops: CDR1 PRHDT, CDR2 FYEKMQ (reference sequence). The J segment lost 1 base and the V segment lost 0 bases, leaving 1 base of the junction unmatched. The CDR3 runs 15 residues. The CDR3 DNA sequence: TGTGCCAGCAGCTTAGGGCGGGAGGGATCCTACGAGCAGTACTTC. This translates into CASSLGREGSYEQYF.

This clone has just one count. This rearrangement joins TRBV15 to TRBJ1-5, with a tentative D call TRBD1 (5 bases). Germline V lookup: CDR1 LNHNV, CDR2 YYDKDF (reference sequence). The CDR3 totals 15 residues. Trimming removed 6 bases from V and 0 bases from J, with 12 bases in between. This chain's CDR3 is CATRRGRRSNQPQHF. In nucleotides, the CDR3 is TGTGCCACCAGGAGGGGTAGACGTAGCAATCAGCCCCAGCATTTT.

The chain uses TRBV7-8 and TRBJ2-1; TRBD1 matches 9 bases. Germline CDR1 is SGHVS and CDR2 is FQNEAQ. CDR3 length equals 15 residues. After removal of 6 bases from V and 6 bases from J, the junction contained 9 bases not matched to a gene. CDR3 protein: CASRQKIQGANEQFF. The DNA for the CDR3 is TGTGCCAGCAGGCAGAAGATACAGGGGGCCAATGAGCAGTTCTTC.

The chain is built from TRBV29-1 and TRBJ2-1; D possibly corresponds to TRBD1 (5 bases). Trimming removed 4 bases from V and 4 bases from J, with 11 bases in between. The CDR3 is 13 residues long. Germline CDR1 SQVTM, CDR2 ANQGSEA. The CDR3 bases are TGCAGCGTTGGGCGACAGAGATACAATGAGCAGTTCTTC. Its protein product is CSVGRQRYNEQFF.

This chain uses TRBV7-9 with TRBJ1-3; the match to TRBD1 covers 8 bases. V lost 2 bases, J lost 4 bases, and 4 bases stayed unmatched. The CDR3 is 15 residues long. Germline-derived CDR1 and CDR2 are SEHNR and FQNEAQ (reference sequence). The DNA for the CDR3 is TGTGCCAGCAGCTTAACGACAGGGGTCGGAAACACCATATATTTT. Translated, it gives CASSLTTGVGNTIYF.

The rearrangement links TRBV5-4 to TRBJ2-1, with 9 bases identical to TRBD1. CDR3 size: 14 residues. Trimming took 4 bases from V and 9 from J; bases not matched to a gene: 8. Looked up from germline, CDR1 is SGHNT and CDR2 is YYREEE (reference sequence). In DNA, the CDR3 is TGTGCCAGCAGCGCCCGGGACAGGGTGCCTGAGCAGTTCTTC. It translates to CASSARDRVPEQFF.

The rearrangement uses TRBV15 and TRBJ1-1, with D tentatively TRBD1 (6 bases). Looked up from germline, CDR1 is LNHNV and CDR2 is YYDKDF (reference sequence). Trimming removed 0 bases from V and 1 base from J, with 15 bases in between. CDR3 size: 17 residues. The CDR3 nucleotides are TGTGCCACCAGCAGAGATCGCAGGGGACGGAGGAACACTGAAGCTTTCTTT. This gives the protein CATSRDRRGRRNTEAFF.

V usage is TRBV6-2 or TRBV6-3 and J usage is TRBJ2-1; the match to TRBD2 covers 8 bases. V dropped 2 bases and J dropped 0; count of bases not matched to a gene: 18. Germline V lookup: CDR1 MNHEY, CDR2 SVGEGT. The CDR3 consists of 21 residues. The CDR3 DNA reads TGTGCCAGCAGTTACGAAGCTAGCGGGCCCGGGGGGGATAGCTCCTACAATGAGCAGTTCTTC. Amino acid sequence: CASSYEASGPGGDSSYNEQFF.

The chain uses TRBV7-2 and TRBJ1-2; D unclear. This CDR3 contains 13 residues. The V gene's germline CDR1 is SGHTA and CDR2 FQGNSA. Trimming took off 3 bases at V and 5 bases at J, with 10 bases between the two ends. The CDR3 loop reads CASSFDNQYGYTF. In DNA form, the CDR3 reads TGTGCCAGCAGCTTTGACAATCAGTATGGCTACACCTTC.

The CDR3 DNA sequence: TGTGCCAGCAGCCAAGATCACCGGGAGAGCAACTACAATGAGCAGTTCTTC. This codes for CASSQDHRESNYNEQFF. This chain links TRBV4-2 with TRBJ2-1; possible D gene TRBD2, 6 bases. The V end was cut by 0 bases, the J end by 3 bases, with 15 bases between. The CDR3 extends over 17 amino acids. The V gene's germline CDR1 is LGHNA and CDR2 YNFKEQ.

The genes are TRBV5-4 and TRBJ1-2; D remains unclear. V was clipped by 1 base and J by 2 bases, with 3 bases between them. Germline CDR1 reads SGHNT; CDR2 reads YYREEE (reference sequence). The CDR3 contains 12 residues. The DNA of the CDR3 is TGTGCCAGCAGCTTGACCAACTATGGCTACACCTTC. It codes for CASSLTNYGYTF.

DNA of the CDR3: TGTGCCAGCAGTCTCCAAAGCGGGATCGAGCAGTACTTC. It codes for CASSLQSGIEQYF. This rearrangement joins TRBV12-3 or TRBV12-4 to TRBJ2-7; 7 bases align to TRBD2. This CDR3 region has 13 residues. V gave up 5 bases and J gave up 6 bases; unmatched junction bases: 7.

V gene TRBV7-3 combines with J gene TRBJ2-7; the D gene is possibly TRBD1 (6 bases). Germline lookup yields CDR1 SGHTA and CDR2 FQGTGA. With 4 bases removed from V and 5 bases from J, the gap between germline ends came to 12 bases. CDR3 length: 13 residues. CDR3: CASSWTRQDEQYF. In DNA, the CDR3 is TGTGCCAGCAGCTGGACCAGACAGGACGAGCAGTACTTC.

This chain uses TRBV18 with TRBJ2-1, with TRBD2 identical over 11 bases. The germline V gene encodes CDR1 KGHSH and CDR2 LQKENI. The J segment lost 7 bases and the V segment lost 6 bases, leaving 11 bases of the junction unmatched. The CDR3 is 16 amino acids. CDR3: CASSSRTSGFSNEQFF. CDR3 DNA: TGTGCCAGCTCCTCTAGGACTAGCGGGTTCTCGAATGAGCAGTTCTTC.

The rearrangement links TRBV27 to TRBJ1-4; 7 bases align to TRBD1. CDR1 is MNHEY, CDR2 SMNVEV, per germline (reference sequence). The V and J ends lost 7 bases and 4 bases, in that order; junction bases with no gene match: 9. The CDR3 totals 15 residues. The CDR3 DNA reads TGTGCCAGCAAAAAAGGGGGCGTACTTAATGAAAAACTGTTTTTT. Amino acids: CASKKGGVLNEKLFF. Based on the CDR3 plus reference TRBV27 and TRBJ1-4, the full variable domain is EAQVTQNPRYLITVTGKKLTVTCSQNMNHEYMSWYRQDPGLGLRQIYYSMNVEVTDKGDVPEGYKVSRKEKRNFPLILESPSPNQTSLYFCASKKGGVLNEKLFFGSGTQLSVL.